This TCR beta chain appears in the sequencing data of a study of early stage breast cancer tumors. Trimming stripped 2 bases from V and 2 bases from J, with 13 bases between. Germline V gene sequence: CDR1 SGDLS, CDR2 YYNGEE. The CDR3 sequence is 15 residues long. Assay: immunoSEQ multiplex PCR; the TCRdb copy retains only in-frame clones and omits some. This table holds approximately 31,000 clones, roughly 81% found once. Sequencing was performed on breast tumor tissue. The chain combines TRBV9 with TRBJ2-5; tentatively, D is TRBD1 or TRBD2 (6 bases each). The receptor comes from a person aged 25 to 39 with breast cancer. The CDR3 sequence: CASSVWKGGQETQYF. CDR3 sequence (DNA): TGTGCCAGCAGCGTCTGGAAAGGGGGGCAAGAGACCCAGTACTTC.